This T cell receptor beta chain derives from a study of siplizumab effects on memory and regulatory T cells. Broader study findings: A minor share of alloreactive clones matched unstimulated subsets. Siplizumab caused a significant drop in alloreactive sequences traceable to unstimulated CD4+ memory cells. It seemed that naive T cells were more diverse than memory cells and were major contributors to the alloresponse.

With respect to this clone: Its antigen is as yet unknown.

This CDR3 contains 12 residues. V was cut by 10 bases and J by 8 bases, with 17 bases left in between. Germline V lookup: CDR1 MNHEY, CDR2 SVGAGI. The study assayed around 9.2 x 10^4 TCR templates per sample. The repertoire was sequenced with immunoSEQ multiplex PCR; TCRdb's copy has only in-frame clones and lacks some. The repertoire includes 100,000 to 120,000 clones, over 85% of them detected once, and 1.3% sits in the top ten. The receptor's source is a human donor in good health. The sequenced sample consisted of CD4+ T cells sorted from blood. J is TRBJ1-2 and V is TRBV6-5; tentative D call: TRBD1 (5 bases). The CDR3 spells CATRRGEGGYTF. The CDR3 DNA follows: TGTGCCACCCGACGGGGGGAAGGAGGCTACACCTTC.